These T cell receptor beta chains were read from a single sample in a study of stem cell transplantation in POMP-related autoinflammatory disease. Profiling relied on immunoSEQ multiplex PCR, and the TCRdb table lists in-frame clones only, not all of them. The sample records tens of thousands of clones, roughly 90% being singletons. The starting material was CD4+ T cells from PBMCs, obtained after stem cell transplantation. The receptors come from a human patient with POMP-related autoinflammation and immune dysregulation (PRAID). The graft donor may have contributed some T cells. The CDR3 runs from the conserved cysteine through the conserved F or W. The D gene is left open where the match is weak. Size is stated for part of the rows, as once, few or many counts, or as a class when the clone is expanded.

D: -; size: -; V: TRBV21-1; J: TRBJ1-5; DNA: TGTGCCAGCAGCAAAGCGGGACAGGTATTGCAGCCCCAGCATTTT; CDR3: CASSKAGQVLQPQHF
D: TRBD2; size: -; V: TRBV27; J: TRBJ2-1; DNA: TGTGCCAGCAGTTTCGGGACTAGCGGGCCAAATGAGCAGTTCTTC; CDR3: CASSFGTSGPNEQFF
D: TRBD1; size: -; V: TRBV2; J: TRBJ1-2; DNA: TGTGCCAGCAGGAGCGAGTCAGGGGGCGGAAAGGTCTACACCTTC; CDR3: CASRSESGGGKVYTF
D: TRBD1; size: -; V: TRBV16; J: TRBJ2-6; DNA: TGTGCCAGCAGCCAATGGGGACAGGTATCCTCTGGGGCCAACGTCCTGACTTTC; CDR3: CASSQWGQVSSGANVLTF
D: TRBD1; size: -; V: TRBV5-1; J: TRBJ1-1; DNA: TGCGCCAGCAGCTCGGGACAGGGGAACACTGAAGCTTTCTTT; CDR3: CASSSGQGNTEAFF
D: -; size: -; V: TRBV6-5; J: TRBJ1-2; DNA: TGTGCCAGCAGTTACGGGGGTGGCAGCCATGGCTACACCTTC; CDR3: CASSYGGGSHGYTF
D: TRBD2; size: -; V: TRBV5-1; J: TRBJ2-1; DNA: TGCGCCAGCACCGGGACTAGCGGAGTGGGTGAGCAGTTCTTC; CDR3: CASTGTSGVGEQFF
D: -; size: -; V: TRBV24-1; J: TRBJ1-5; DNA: TGTGCCACCAGTGCGGACTTCAATCAGCCCCAGCATTTT; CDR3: CATSADFNQPQHF
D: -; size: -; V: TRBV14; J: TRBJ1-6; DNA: TGTGCCAGCAGCCATGGGAATTCACCCCTCCACTTT; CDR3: CASSHGNSPLHF
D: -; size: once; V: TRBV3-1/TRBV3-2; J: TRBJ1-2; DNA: TGTGCCAGCAGCCACTCCGGGACATCGGAATTCTATGGCTACACCTTC; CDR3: CASSHSGTSEFYGYTF
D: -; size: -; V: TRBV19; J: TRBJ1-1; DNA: TGTGCCAGTAGACGACAGATGAACACTGAAGCTTTCTTT; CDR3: CASRRQMNTEAFF
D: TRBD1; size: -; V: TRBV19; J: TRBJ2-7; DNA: TGTGCCAGTAGTACCCCAGGGGGCCGTTCCTACGAGCAGTACTTC; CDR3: CASSTPGGRSYEQYF
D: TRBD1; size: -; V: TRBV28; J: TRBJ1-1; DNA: TGTGCCAGCGTCTCGACAGGGGCTAACACTGAAGCTTTCTTT; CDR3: CASVSTGANTEAFF
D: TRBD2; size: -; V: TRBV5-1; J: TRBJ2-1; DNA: TGCGCCAGCAGCTTGGGAGCGGGGGGGAGGAATGAGCAGTTCTTC; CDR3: CASSLGAGGRNEQFF
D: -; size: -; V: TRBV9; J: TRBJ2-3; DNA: TGTGCCAGCAGCGTATGGGGGGTTAGCACAGATACGCAGTATTTT; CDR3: CASSVWGVSTDTQYF
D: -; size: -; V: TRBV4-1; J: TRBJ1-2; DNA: TGCGCCAGCAGCCCTGGGCCGATCTATGGCTACACCTTC; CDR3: CASSPGPIYGYTF
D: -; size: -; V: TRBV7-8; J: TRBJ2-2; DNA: TGTGCCAGCAGCTTAGAGTACGGCGGGGAGCTGTTTTTT; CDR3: CASSLEYGGELFF
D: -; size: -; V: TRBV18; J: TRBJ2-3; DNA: TGTGCCAGCTCACCTCTACACCGCACAGATACGCAGTATTTT; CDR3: CASSPLHRTDTQYF
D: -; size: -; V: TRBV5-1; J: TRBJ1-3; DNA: TGCGCCAGCAGCTCGACGACAGAACCACCCGGGGCCATATATTTT; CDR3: CASSSTTEPPGAIYF
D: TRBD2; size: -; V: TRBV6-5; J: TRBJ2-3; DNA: TGTGCCAGCAGTTGGGATTCGGGACTACCCCGTCGGGCGCAGTATTTT; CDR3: CASSWDSGLPRRAQYF
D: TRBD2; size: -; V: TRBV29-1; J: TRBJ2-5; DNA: TGCAGCGTTGAATTTCCAGCGGGGGCTGGCGAGACCCAGTACTTC; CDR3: CSVEFPAGAGETQYF
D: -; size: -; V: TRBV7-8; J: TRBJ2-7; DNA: TGTGCCAGCAGCTTAGCGTTGGTCTCAAACCAGTACTTC; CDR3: CASSLALVSNQYF
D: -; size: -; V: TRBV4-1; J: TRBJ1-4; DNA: TGCGCCAGCAGCCGGATACCGGGACCTCTAGGAGCAACTAATGAAAAACTGTTTTTT; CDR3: CASSRIPGPLGATNEKLFF
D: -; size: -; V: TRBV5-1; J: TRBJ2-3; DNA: TGCGCCAGCAGCTTGAGGGGAACTAGCACAGATACGCAGTATTTT; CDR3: CASSLRGTSTDTQYF
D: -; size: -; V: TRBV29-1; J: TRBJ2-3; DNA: TGCAGCGTTGCACAGCCTTTCACAGATACGCAGTATTTT; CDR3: CSVAQPFTDTQYF
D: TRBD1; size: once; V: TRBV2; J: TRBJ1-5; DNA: TGTGCCAGCAGGGGACAGGGGTGGATGGGCAATCAGCCCCAGCATTTT; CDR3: CASRGQGWMGNQPQHF
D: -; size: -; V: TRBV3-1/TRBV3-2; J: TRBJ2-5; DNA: TGTGCCAGCAGCCTTCTAGAGACCCAGTACTTC; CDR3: CASSLLETQYF
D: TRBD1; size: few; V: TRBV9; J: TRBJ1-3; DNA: TGTGCCAGCAGCGTAGATTCACAGGGGGCGGGCGGAAACACCATATATTTT; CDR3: CASSVDSQGAGGNTIYF
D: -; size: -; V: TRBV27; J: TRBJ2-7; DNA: TGTGCCAGCCAGGGAGTAAGTTCCTCCTACGAGCAGTACTTC; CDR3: CASQGVSSSYEQYF
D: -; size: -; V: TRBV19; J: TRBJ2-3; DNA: TGTGCCAGTAGTATCGCCCAGGGGACAGATACGCAGTATTTT; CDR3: CASSIAQGTDTQYF
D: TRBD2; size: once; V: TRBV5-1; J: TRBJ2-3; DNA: TGCGCCAGCAGCTGGGGTCGAGCGGGAGGGACAGATACGCAGTATTTT; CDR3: CASSWGRAGGTDTQYF
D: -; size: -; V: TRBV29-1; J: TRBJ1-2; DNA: TGCAGCGTTGAAGATCTGAATCTGAGCTATGGCTACACCTTC; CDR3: CSVEDLNLSYGYTF
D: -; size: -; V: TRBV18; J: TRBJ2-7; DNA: TGTGCCAGCTCACCAAAGCTAGCTGAGTACGAGCAGTACTTC; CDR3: CASSPKLAEYEQYF
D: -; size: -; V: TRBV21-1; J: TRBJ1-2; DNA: TGTGCCAGCAGCCGGGGTGGCTACACCTTC; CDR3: CASSRGGYTF
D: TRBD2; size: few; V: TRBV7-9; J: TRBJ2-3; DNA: TGTGCCAGCAGCCCCCGACTAGCGGGCACAGATACGCAGTATTTT; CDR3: CASSPRLAGTDTQYF
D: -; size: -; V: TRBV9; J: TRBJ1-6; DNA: TGTGCCAGCAGCGTAGAGTTGGATTATAATTCACCCCTCCACTTT; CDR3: CASSVELDYNSPLHF
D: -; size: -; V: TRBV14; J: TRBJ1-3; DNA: TGTGCCAGCAGCCAAGATTGGGCAGGGAGAGGAAACACCATATATTTT; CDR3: CASSQDWAGRGNTIYF
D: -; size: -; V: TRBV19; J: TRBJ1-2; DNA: TGTGCCAGTAGTGTGGTTATCAGCCATGGCTACACCTTC; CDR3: CASSVVISHGYTF
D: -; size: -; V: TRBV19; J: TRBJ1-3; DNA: TGTGCCAGTACGTTCCGGAGCTCTGGAAACACCATATATTTT; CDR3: CASTFRSSGNTIYF
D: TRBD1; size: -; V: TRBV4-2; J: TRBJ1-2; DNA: TGTGCCAGCAGCCAGGTGGACAGGGCCGCCGGCTATGGCTACACCTTC; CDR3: CASSQVDRAAGYGYTF
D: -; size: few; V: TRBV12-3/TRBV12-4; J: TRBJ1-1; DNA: TGTGCCAGCAGTTTCGGACCGAACACTGAAGCTTTCTTT; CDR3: CASSFGPNTEAFF
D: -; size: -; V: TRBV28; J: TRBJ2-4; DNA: TGTGCCAGCAGTTTAGGGACAACTATAGCCAAAAACATTCAGTACTTC; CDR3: CASSLGTTIAKNIQYF
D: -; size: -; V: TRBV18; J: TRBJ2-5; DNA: TGTGCGACCTCTGTCTGGGACGGAGAGACCCAGTACTTC; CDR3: CATSVWDGETQYF
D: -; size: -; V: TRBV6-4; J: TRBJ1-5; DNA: TGTGGAGCGAGGGGCGGTAATCAGCCCCAGCATTTT; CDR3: CGARGGNQPQHF
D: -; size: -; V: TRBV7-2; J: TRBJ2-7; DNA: TGTGCCAGCAGCTTATTGGTCGAGCAGTACTTC; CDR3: CASSLLVEQYF
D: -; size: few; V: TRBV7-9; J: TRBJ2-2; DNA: TGTGCCAGCAGCTACTACCGGGACCACACCGGGGAGCTGTTTTTT; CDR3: CASSYYRDHTGELFF
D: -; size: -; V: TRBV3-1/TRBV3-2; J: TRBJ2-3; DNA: TGTGCCAGCAGCCAAGATCGGGCTAGCCGAGATAGCACAGATACGCAGTATTTT; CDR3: CASSQDRASRDSTDTQYF